This TCR beta chain was identified in a study of graft-versus-host responses after intestinal transplantation. At the level of the study: The whole recipient group had anti-thymocyte globulin induction followed by tacrolimus and steroids for roughly three years. General observations from the study: Early declines in HvG clones that occurred post-transplant were associated with peak circulating GvH clone levels. Recipient marrow held GvH clones, some first seen in ileum or blood.

The repertoire was sequenced with immunoSEQ multiplex PCR; TCRdb's copy has only in-frame clones and lacks some. The sample has tens of thousands of clones, roughly 93% seen once; the top ten hold 0.15% to 0.2%. The CDR3 covers 15 residues. J gave up 1 base and V 4 bases, and 6 bases lay outside the gene matches. Germline lookup yields CDR1 MNHNY and CDR2 SVGAGI (reference sequence). In regard to this clone: Its antigen is still unknown.

The sample was unstimulated CD4+ T cells sorted from spleen or lymph node cells, taken before transplant. The TCR originated in a human donor who was the organ donor for an intestinal transplant. V is TRBV6-6 and J is TRBJ2-5; TRBD2 matches 7 bases. CDR3 region: CASSSSGTIQETQYF. Written as DNA, the CDR3 is TGTGCCAGCAGTTCTTCCGGGACTATCCAAGAGACCCAGTACTTC.